A selection of T cell receptor beta chains follows, all from one sample in a study of early T cells in non-severe SARS-CoV-2 infection. Using its own MiXCR run on the 5' RACE reads, TCRdb lists one record per CDR3 protein. Altogether tens of thousands of distinct CDR3 sequences are present, 9.5% to 15% being singletons, with the ten largest covering around 2.9%. Sequenced material: whole blood, taken at baseline. The receptors here all came from an adult who was a healthcare worker with PCR-confirmed SARS-CoV-2 infection or an uninfected control (not recorded which). CDR3s leave out the opening cysteine and the closing phenylalanine or tryptophan. Clone size is stated in some rows and not others, as once, few, many or a class when expanded.

TRBV10-3	TRBJ2-5	NA	AISETSGPGETQY
TRBV4-1	TRBJ2-5	NA	ASSQVERAVRYRGTQY
TRBV10-3	TRBJ1-2	few	AILPRQGDHGYT
TRBV12-3/TRBV12-4	TRBJ1-5	NA	ASSLREVNQPQH
TRBV2	TRBJ1-2	NA	ASSETGLHGYT
TRBV5-6	TRBJ2-7	few	ASSFQGLPPYEQY
TRBV5-1	TRBJ2-1	NA	ASSLGPGVYNEQF
TRBV20-1	TRBJ1-2	few	SASDSVNYGYT
TRBV10-1	TRBJ2-7	few	ASSIAGGNEQY
TRBV7-9	TRBJ2-3	few	ASSQQLGTDTQY
TRBV6-2/TRBV6-3	TRBJ2-3	few	ASIKDRSRDTQY
TRBV29-1	TRBJ2-3	NA	SVSRTSGGQGTDTQY
TRBV5-1	TRBJ2-2	NA	ASMDNPNTGELF
TRBV3-1	TRBJ2-7	NA	ASSQSGDRGPRY
TRBV6-6	TRBJ2-3	few	ASSYKGFSDTQY
TRBV6-5	TRBJ1-6	NA	AIRGELNNSPLH
TRBV11-2	TRBJ2-5	few	ASSFSGAQETQY
TRBV5-4	TRBJ2-1	NA	ASSLAHRVAYNEQF
TRBV12-3/TRBV12-4	TRBJ1-2	NA	ASSLVETGIYGYT
TRBV28	TRBJ2-1	many	ASSWTGTAGGTYNEQF
TRBV7-2	TRBJ2-7	few	ASSLAGTLLAYEQY
TRBV3-1	TRBJ2-7	many	ASSQGRSYEQY
TRBV6-6	TRBJ2-1	many	ASCEGSSYNEQF
TRBV11-2	TRBJ2-3	NA	ASSLDGVGITDTQY
TRBV7-9	TRBJ2-7	few	ASSLQGSHEQY
TRBV9	TRBJ2-7	NA	ASSSGGLEDPYEQY
TRBV11-2	TRBJ2-2	many	ASSLAGGGTGELF
TRBV19	TRBJ2-1	many	ASSTRIQRGGRNEQF
TRBV3-1	TRBJ1-1	medium-sized	ASSQEENTEAF
TRBV7-9	TRBJ2-5	few	ASSLKNIRDSQETQY
TRBV24-1	TRBJ2-1	many	ATSAGDLSYNEQF
TRBV4-3	TRBJ1-3	NA	ASSRATGGSGNTIY
TRBV2	TRBJ2-7	NA	ASCPGQDSSYEQY
TRBV7-6	TRBJ2-2	NA	ASSLDTMNTGELF
TRBV18	TRBJ2-7	many	ASSSFRGDRDEQY
TRBV4-1	TRBJ1-1	few	ASSQPGQNTEAF
TRBV4-1	TRBJ2-5	NA	ASSQVPTGQETQY